The TCR beta chain under discussion was sequenced for a study of human T cells and chemical hapten exposure. Whole-study results and caveats: With DPC sensitization, TCRs exceeding 1 in 1000 frequency showed no change. The donors suffered from alopecia, so their immune response may not match that of healthy people.

Regarding this clonotype: As yet, its antigen is unknown. A much bigger clone sits one base away, suggesting this may be a read error.

Library construction involved attaching unique molecular identifiers to individual cDNA molecules, which allowed quantitative, reproducible TCR counting. In the original analysis: TCR counts had a median of 95,638 per sample and spanned about 20,000 to 750,000. TCRdb ran MiXCR on the RACE reads and lists one entry per CDR3 protein. It is TCRdb's table, rather than the study itself, that gives the V and J calls and clone size. The sample consists of 70,000 to 95,000 distinct CDR3 sequences, 6.5% to 8.5% of them appearing once. Time point described: patch test 2, 6 weeks after DPC sensitization. Treatment meaning: therapeutic diphenylcyclopropenone sensitization with weekly scalp DPC. Germline lookup yields CDR1 SEHNR and CDR2 FQNEAQ (reference sequence). The CDR3 totals 14 residues.

This chain joins TRBV7-9 and TRBJ2-5; D ambiguous. The clonotype comes from a woman in her twenties or thirties with alopecia areata. Some clones in this sample may be carry-over from other donors' samples. The material sequenced was whole blood, taken in connection with sensitization to the hapten diphenylcyclopropenone (DPC). The DNA of the CDR3 is TGTGTCAGCAGCTTATCCAGCGAACAAGAGACCCAGTACTTC. Amino acids: CVSSLSSEQETQYF.